This T cell receptor (beta chain) originates from a study of T cells after posttransplantation cyclophosphamide. Controls had myeloablative marrow grafts with methotrexate and calcineurin inhibitor, sampled at 1 year. Only in-frame clones appear in the TCRdb table, and some are missing; sequencing was by immunoSEQ multiplex PCR. Here the sample spans approximately 16,000 clones, roughly 84% being singletons. Germline CDR1 is LGHNA and CDR2 is YNFKEQ. The CDR3 is 14 residues long. To note about this clone: What it binds is not known.

Study observations and caveats: Recipient CMV seropositivity and CMV reactivation strongly tracked TRB clonality. Later blood repertoires were often dominated by clones from the donor CD8+ memory compartment. Blood and skin or GI T cell repertoires showed limited TRB overlap.

The rearrangement links TRBV4-2 to TRBJ2-5; TRBD2 matches at 10 bases. The J call is in doubt because the DNA end fits TRBJ2-7 better. The specimen was PBMCs, collected after an allogeneic stem cell transplant with a calcineurin inhibitor and methotrexate. This receptor was taken from a male patient aged 50 to 60 who received an allogeneic stem cell transplant from an unrelated donor, was CMV-positive, and had chronic GVHD only. The graft donor may have contributed some T cells. The CDR3 nucleotides are TGTGCCAGCAGCCAAGGACTAGCGGGCTACGAGCAGTACTTC. Translated, it gives CASSQGLAGYEQYF.